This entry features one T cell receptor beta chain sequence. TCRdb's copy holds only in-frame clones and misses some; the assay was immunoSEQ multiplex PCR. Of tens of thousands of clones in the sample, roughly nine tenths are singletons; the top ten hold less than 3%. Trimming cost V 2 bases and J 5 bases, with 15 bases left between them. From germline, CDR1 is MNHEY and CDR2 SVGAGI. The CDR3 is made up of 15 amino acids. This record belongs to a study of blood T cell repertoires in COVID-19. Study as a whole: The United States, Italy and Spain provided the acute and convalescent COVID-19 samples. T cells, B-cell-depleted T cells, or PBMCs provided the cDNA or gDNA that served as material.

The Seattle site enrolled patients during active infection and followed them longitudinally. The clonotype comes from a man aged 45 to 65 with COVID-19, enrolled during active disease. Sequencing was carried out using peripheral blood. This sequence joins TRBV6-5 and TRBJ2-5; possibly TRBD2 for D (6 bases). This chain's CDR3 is CASSYTGTVWETQYF. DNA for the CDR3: TGTGCCAGCAGTTACACGGGGACTGTTTGGGAGACCCAGTACTTC.